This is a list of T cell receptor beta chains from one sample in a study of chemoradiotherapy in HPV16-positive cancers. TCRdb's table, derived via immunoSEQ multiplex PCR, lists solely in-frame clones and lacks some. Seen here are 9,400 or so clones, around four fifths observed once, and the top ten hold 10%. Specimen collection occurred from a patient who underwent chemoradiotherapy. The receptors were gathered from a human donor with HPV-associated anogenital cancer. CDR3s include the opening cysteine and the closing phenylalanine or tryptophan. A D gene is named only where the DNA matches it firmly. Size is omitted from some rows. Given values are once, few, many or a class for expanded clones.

DNA: TGTGCCAGCAGCTCCCAAAGGGCACAGACCCAGTACTTC
CDR3: CASSSQRAQTQYF
J: TRBJ2-5
V: TRBV7-3
size: NA
D: NA

DNA: TGTGCCAGCAGGCAGGAAGGCTATGGCTACACCTTC
CDR3: CASRQEGYGYTF
J: TRBJ1-2
V: TRBV6-1
size: NA
D: NA

DNA: TGTGCCAGCAGTTTAGGGGCCTACACAGATACGCAGTATTTT
CDR3: CASSLGAYTDTQYF
J: TRBJ2-3
V: TRBV28
size: NA
D: NA

DNA: TGTGCCAGCAGCGTACAGGGTGGAAGTTTAAACACCATATATTTT
CDR3: CASSVQGGSLNTIYF
J: TRBJ1-3
V: TRBV9
size: NA
D: NA

DNA: TGTGCCAGCAGCTTAGGTGGGGACGAGCAGTACTTC
CDR3: CASSLGGDEQYF
J: TRBJ2-7
V: TRBV7-9
size: NA
D: NA

DNA: TGCGCCAGCACTTCGGCTGGGGGGGGCTCCTACAATGAGCAGTTCTTC
CDR3: CASTSAGGGSYNEQFF
J: TRBJ2-1
V: TRBV5-1
size: NA
D: TRBD2

DNA: TGTGCTAGCAGCTTAGGGGACAAAGCTTCAACAGATACGCAGTATTTT
CDR3: CASSLGDKASTDTQYF
J: TRBJ2-3
V: TRBV7-7
size: NA
D: NA

DNA: TGTGCCAGCAGCTTAGGGACAGGGGGGTTTTGTAATTCACCCCTCCACTTT
CDR3: CASSLGTGGFCNSPLHF
J: TRBJ1-6
V: TRBV11-3
size: NA
D: TRBD1

DNA: TGTGCCAGCAGTGAATCAGGCGCCTGGAGCTCCTACAATGAGCAGTTCTTC
CDR3: CASSESGAWSSYNEQFF
J: TRBJ2-1
V: TRBV6-1
size: NA
D: NA

DNA: TGTGCCAGCAGTGTCGGGGTGGTCGGCGAAAAACTGTTTTTT
CDR3: CASSVGVVGEKLFF
J: TRBJ1-4
V: TRBV6-1
size: NA
D: NA

DNA: TGTGCCAGCAGCTCATCTCTGAACACTGAAGCTTTCTTT
CDR3: CASSSSLNTEAFF
J: TRBJ1-1
V: TRBV7-3
size: NA
D: NA

DNA: TGTGCCAGCAGCTTCACCAGCACTGGGAACGAGCAGTACTTC
CDR3: CASSFTSTGNEQYF
J: TRBJ2-7
V: TRBV11-3
size: NA
D: NA

DNA: TGCGCCAGCAAGACCGGGGACGGAGATACGCAGTATTTT
CDR3: CASKTGDGDTQYF
J: TRBJ2-3
V: TRBV5-1
size: NA
D: NA

DNA: TGTGCCAGCAGTTTACTAGGGGCCAGTTCACCCCTCCACTTT
CDR3: CASSLLGASSPLHF
J: TRBJ1-6
V: TRBV27
size: NA
D: NA

DNA: TGTGCCAGTAGTCTCGGACAGGGGGAGGTCGAGCAGTACTTC
CDR3: CASSLGQGEVEQYF
J: TRBJ2-7
V: TRBV19
size: once
D: TRBD1

DNA: TGTGCCAGCAGCCCCACGGCGGGGTCCCACGAGCAGTACTTC
CDR3: CASSPTAGSHEQYF
J: TRBJ2-7
V: TRBV7-3
size: NA
D: NA